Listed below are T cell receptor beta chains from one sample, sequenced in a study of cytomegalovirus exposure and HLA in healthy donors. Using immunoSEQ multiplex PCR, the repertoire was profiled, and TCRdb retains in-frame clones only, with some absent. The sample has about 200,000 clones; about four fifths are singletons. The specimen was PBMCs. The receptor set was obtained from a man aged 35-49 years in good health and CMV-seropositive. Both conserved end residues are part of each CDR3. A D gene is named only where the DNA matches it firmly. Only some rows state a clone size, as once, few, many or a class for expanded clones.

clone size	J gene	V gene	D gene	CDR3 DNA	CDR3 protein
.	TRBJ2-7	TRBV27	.	TGTGCCAGCAGTCCTTCGTCGGACAGCCAGTCCTACGAGCAGTACTTC	CASSPSSDSQSYEQYF
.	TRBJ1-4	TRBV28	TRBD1	TGTGCCAGCAGTTGGGACAGGGGGCGAGGTGAAAAACTGTTTTTT	CASSWDRGRGEKLFF
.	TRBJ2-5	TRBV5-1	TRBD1	TGCGCCAGCAGCCCAGGACAGGGTTTGGAGACCCAGTACTTC	CASSPGQGLETQYF
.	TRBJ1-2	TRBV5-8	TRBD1	TGTGCCAGTGAGCTTGGGACAGGGGCACACTATGGCTACACCTTC	CASELGTGAHYGYTF
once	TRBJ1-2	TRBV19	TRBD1	TGTGCCAGTAGTCTGAGGACAGGGGATGCCGCTAACTATGGCTACACCTTC	CASSLRTGDAANYGYTF
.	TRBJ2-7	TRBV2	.	TGTGCCAGCAGCGTGGGGCAGAGGTATTACGAGCAGTACTTC	CASSVGQRYYEQYF
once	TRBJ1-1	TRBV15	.	TGTGCCACCAGCAGAGATGGGGCTCAAGCTTTCTTT	CATSRDGAQAFF
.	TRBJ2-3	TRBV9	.	TGTGCCAGCAGCGTAGTGGCAGGGGGGTCACGGGCCACAGATACGCAGTATTTT	CASSVVAGGSRATDTQYF
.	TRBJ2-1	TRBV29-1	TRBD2	TGCAGCGTTACCGGGACTAGCGACTACAATGAGCAGTTCTTC	CSVTGTSDYNEQFF
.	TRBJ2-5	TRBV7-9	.	TGTGCCAGCAGCTTAGGAAGCAGGGCCCAGCAGGGCCAGTACTTC	CASSLGSRAQQGQYF
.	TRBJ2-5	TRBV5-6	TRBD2	TGTGCCAGCAGGGGACTAGTAGAGACCCAGTACTTC	CASRGLVETQYF
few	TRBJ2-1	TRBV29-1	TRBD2	TGCAGCGTTAGAGAACCGGGACTAGCGGGCCAAGAGCAGTTCTTC	CSVREPGLAGQEQFF
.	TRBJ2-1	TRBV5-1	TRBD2	TGCGCCAGCAGTGAAGGGAGGGCCGGGGGTGAGCAGTTCTTC	CASSEGRAGGEQFF
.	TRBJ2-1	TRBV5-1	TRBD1	TGCGCCAGCAGCTTTAGGGGGCCCAACGGACAAAATGAGCAGTTCTTC	CASSFRGPNGQNEQFF
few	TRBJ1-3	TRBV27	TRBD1	TGTGCCAGCAGTAAAGGAGGGGGTTGGGACAGTAGCTCTGGAAACACCATATATTTT	CASSKGGGWDSSSGNTIYF
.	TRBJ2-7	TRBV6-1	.	TGTGCCAGCAGTGTCTGGCTCGAAGGTGAGGTGTACTTC	CASSVWLEGEVYF
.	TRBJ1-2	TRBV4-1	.	TGCGCCAGCAGCCCTTTTGGGGGACTGCCACAAAGCTACACCTTC	CASSPFGGLPQSYTF
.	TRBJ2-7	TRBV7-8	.	TGTGCCAGCTTTTTTTTCAAGCAGAAGGCGGCATACGAGCAGTACTTC	CASFFFKQKAAYEQYF
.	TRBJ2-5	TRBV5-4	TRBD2	TGTGCCAGCAGCTTAAGCGGGAGAGGAGGGGAGACCCAGTACTTC	CASSLSGRGGETQYF
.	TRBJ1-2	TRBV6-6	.	TGTGCCAGCAGTTACTCGGGCCGACAGCCTGGCACCTTC	CASSYSGRQPGTF
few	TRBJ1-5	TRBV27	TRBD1	TGTGCCAGCAGTAGACAGGGGGAGGCCAATCAGCCCCAGCATTTT	CASSRQGEANQPQHF
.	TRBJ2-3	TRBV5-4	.	TGTGCCAGCAGCCCCGGGGGTCGGCAGGGCTCTAGCACAGATACGCAGTATTTT	CASSPGGRQGSSTDTQYF
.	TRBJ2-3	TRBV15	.	TGTGCCACCAGCACGGACCGGACTCCGGCAGATACGCAGTATTTT	CATSTDRTPADTQYF
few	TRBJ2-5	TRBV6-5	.	TGTGCCAGCAGCCCTTCGAGTCTGGAAGAGACCCAGTACTTC	CASSPSSLEETQYF
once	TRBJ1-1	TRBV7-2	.	TGTGCCAGCAGCCCACCACCGGGATTAGATCCCCCTTTCTTT	CASSPPPGLDPPFF
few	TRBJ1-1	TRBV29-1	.	TGCAGTTCGACAGGAACCCCTGGGGCTGAAGCTTTCTTT	CSSTGTPGAEAFF
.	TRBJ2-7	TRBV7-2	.	TGTGCCAGCAGCCTCGCTGCCGAGGTGAGCGAGCAGTACTTC	CASSLAAEVSEQYF
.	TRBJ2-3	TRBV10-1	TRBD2	TGCGCCAGCAGTGACGGACTAGCGGACACAGATACGCAGTATTTT	CASSDGLADTDTQYF
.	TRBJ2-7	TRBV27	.	TGTGCCAGCAGTTTAATACCAGGTCCCTACGAGCAGTACTTC	CASSLIPGPYEQYF
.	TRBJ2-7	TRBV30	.	TGTGCCTGGAGTGGAAAGGGGGGGGCGCAGTACTTC	CAWSGKGGAQYF
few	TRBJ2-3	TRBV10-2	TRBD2	TGCGCCAGCAGAGCGGGGACTAGCGGGGGACGCACGCAGTATTTT	CASRAGTSGGRTQYF
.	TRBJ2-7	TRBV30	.	TGTGCCCTTGAGTCACAGATCTACGAGCAGTACTTC	CALESQIYEQYF
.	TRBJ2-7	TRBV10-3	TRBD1	TGTGCCATCAGTAGCCGGGACAGGGGAGCCTACGAGCAGTACTTC	CAISSRDRGAYEQYF
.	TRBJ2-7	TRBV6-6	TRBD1	TGTGCCAGCCGGGACAGTGCGCTTGAGCAGTACTTC	CASRDSALEQYF
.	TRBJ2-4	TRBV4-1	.	TGCGCCAGCAGCCACCCCGGACAGAGAAAAAACATTCAGTACTTC	CASSHPGQRKNIQYF
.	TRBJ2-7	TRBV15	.	TGTGCCACCAAGCAAGGGGCCACTTTGACCTACGAGCAGTACTTC	CATKQGATLTYEQYF
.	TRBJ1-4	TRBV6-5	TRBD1	TGTGCCAGCAGTCCGGGACAGGGATGGGAAAAACTGTTTTTT	CASSPGQGWEKLFF
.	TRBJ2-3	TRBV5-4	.	TGTGCCAGCAGAGGAATGGGGCTTAACACAGATACGCAGTATTTT	CASRGMGLNTDTQYF
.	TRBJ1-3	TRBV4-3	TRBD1	TGCGCCAGCAGCCAAGGACAGGGGGCAGCTGGAAACACCATATATTTT	CASSQGQGAAGNTIYF
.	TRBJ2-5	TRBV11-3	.	TGTGCCAGCAGCTTAGGCCCTGGCAGGGGGGAAGAGACCCAGTACTTC	CASSLGPGRGEETQYF
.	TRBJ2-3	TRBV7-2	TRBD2	TGTGCCAGCAGCTTGGGGACTAGCGGGAGGGCCGTTCTCCTAGATACGCAGTATTTT	CASSLGTSGRAVLLDTQYF
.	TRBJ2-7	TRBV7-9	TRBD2	TGTGCCAGCAGCCCCACGGGGGCTAGCGGGCCATCCTACGAGCAGTACTTC	CASSPTGASGPSYEQYF
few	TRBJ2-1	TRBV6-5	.	TGTGCCAGCAGAACCACAGAGTCGAACAATGAGCAGTTCTTC	CASRTTESNNEQFF
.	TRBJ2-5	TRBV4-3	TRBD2	TGCGCCAGCAGCCAAGCCCTAGCGGGAGGATTAGAGACCCAGTACTTC	CASSQALAGGLETQYF
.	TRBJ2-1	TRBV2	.	TGTGCCAGCAGCCTCCAGGGAAAGAATGAGCAGTTCTTC	CASSLQGKNEQFF
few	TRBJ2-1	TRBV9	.	TGTGCCAGCAGCCCACACCGTGGACAGATCTCCTCCTACAATGAGCAGTTCTTC	CASSPHRGQISSYNEQFF
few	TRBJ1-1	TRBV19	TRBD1	TGTGCCAGTAGTTCGGGACAGGGTTTGGACACTGAAGCTTTCTTT	CASSSGQGLDTEAFF
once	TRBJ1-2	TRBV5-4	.	TGTGCCAGCAGCCCGCCGGGGGGCAGGGGAGACTATGGCTACACCTTC	CASSPPGGRGDYGYTF
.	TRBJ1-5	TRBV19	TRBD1	TGTGCCAGTAGTATAGGCCCGGGACAGGGAACGGTTCAGCCCCAGCATTTT	CASSIGPGQGTVQPQHF
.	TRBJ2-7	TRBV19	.	TGTGCCAGTAGGAGGGCCGGGGGAAGTCACTACGAGCAGTACTTC	CASRRAGGSHYEQYF
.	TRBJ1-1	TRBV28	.	TGTGCCAGCAGTTTATCGACTACTGAAGCTTTCTTT	CASSLSTTEAFF
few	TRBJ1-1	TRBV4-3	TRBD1	TGCGCCAGCAGCCAAGGAGAGGGGGCGGACACTGAAGCTTTCTTT	CASSQGEGADTEAFF
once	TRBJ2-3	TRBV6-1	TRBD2	TGTGCCAGCAGAGCGGGGAGGTCTAGCACAGATACGCAGTATTTT	CASRAGRSSTDTQYF
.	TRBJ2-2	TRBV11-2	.	TGTGCCAGCAGCTTAGACCCAGGCCGCTGGGACACCGGGGAGCTGTTTTTT	CASSLDPGRWDTGELFF
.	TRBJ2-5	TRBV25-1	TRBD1	TGTGCCAGCAGTGTACAGGGGGTTCAAGAGACCCAGTACTTC	CASSVQGVQETQYF